One sample yielded the 20 T cell receptor beta chains listed below, sequenced in a study of blood T cell repertoires in COVID-19. Produced via immunoSEQ multiplex PCR; TCRdb's table is partial and in-frame only. The sample consists of 200,000 to 250,000 clones, roughly 80% of them appearing once. The sequencing input was peripheral blood. The receptors stem from a woman of 80 years or more with active or convalescent COVID-19.

The chain's CDR3 is CAGGRAYEQYF. The DNA for the CDR3 is TGTGCCGGAGGTCGGGCCTACGAGCAGTACTTC. The chain employs TRBV2 and TRBJ2-7, with D perhaps matching TRBD2 (5 bases). Germline loops: CDR1 SNHLY, CDR2 FYNNEI. The CDR3 contains 11 residues. The V end lost 11 bases, the J end lost 2 bases, and 10 bases lay between the germline ends. Variable domain in full (rest from reference TRBV2 and TRBJ2-7): EPEVTQTPSHQVTQMGQEVILRCVPISNHLYFYWYRQILGQKVEFLVSFYNNEISEKSEIFDDQFSVERPDGSNFTLKIRSTKLEDSAMYFCAGGRAYEQYFGPGTRLTVT.

In this sample, this clone turned up once. V is TRBV15 and J is TRBJ1-2; maybe TRBD1 (5 bases). V was shortened by 5 bases and J by 4 bases, with 23 bases between the two germline ends. The CDR3 covers 17 residues. Germline-derived CDR1 and CDR2 are LNHNV and YYDKDF (reference sequence). The CDR3 here is CATSSFQALNQGYGYTF. CDR3 coding DNA: TGTGCCACCAGCTCCTTCCAAGCCTTGAACCAGGGCTATGGCTACACCTTC.

The rearrangement uses TRBV5-4 and TRBJ2-3; no reliable D call. This CDR3 has 15 amino acids. V dropped 0 bases and J dropped 5 bases, with 13 bases sitting between them. In germline, CDR1 is SGHNT, CDR2 YYREEE (reference sequence). CDR3 region: CASSLGYKTGDTQYF. The DNA for the CDR3 is TGTGCCAGCAGCTTGGGTTACAAGACGGGAGATACGCAGTATTTT.

The chain uses TRBV3-1 (or the pseudogene TRBV3-2) and TRBJ2-4; 10 positions match TRBD2. The CDR3 length is 15 residues. V shed 3 bases, J shed 6 bases, and the junction held 5 bases outside the gene matches. CDR1 is LGHDT, CDR2 YNNKEL, per germline (reference sequence). The chain's CDR3 is CASSQTPSGGNIQYF. DNA for the CDR3: TGTGCCAGCAGCCAGACCCCTAGCGGGGGAAACATTCAGTACTTC.

The gene calls are TRBV5-1 and TRBJ2-6; D may be TRBD2 (5 bases). CDR1 and CDR2 (germline): SGHRS, YFSETQ. The V gene lost 6 bases and the J gene lost 3 bases, with 13 bases spanning the gap. The CDR3 length is 15 residues. CDR3 coding DNA: TGCGCCAGCACCCCAATGGCGGGTGGGGCCAACGTCCTGACTTTC. It translates to CASTPMAGGANVLTF.

The CDR3 sequence is CASSPFSGGTEAFF. The CDR3, as DNA: TGTGCCAGCTCACCATTCTCGGGGGGCACTGAAGCTTTCTTT. This chain connects TRBV18 to TRBJ1-1; D possibly corresponds to TRBD1 (5 bases). The germline CDR1 and CDR2 sequences are KGHSH and LQKENI. CDR3 length: 14 residues. The V and J ends lost 2 bases and 4 bases respectively, with 11 bases between them.

In its sample, this clone was seen many times. The rearrangement links TRBV28 to TRBJ1-2; D remains unclear. The CDR3 is made up of 13 amino acids. V was trimmed by 4 bases and J by 4 bases, leaving 10 bases between them. Germline CDR1 MDHEN, CDR2 SYDVKM. In nucleotides, the CDR3 is TGTGCCAGCAGTTCCAGCGGAGTCTATGGCTACACCTTC. Translating it yields CASSSSGVYGYTF.

V and J are TRBV6-5 and TRBJ1-2; 7 bases are a match to TRBD1. This CDR3 is built from 14 residues. Germline V CDR1 and CDR2: MNHEY, SVGAGI. Unmatched junction bases numbered 6, after V lost 6 bases and J lost 2 bases. The CDR3 DNA follows: TGTGCCAGCAGCATTAAAGGGGGCAACTATGGCTACACCTTC. Protein sequence: CASSIKGGNYGYTF.

This chain connects TRBV5-5 to TRBJ2-7, with 8 bases fitting TRBD1. Per germline, CDR1 SGHKS and CDR2 YYEKEE (reference sequence). This CDR3 contains 16 residues. J gave up 2 bases and V 4 bases, and 11 bases lay outside the gene matches. The CDR3: CASSVHPGTGPYEQYF. DNA for the CDR3: TGTGCCAGCAGCGTTCACCCCGGGACAGGCCCCTACGAGCAGTACTTC.

This rearrangement joins TRBV6-4 to TRBJ1-1, with 7 bases identical to TRBD1. From germline, CDR1 is MRHNA and CDR2 SNTAGT. The CDR3 sequence is 15 residues long. Unmatched junction bases numbered 7, after V lost 3 bases and J lost 3 bases. The CDR3 DNA is TGTGCCAGCAGTGAAACCTACAGGGGTTACACTGAAGCTTTCTTT. It encodes CASSETYRGYTEAFF.

This clone has only one observation. V and J are TRBV7-9 and TRBJ2-6, with D maybe TRBD1 (6 bases). The length of the CDR3 is 17 residues. Deletions cut 5 bases from V and 5 bases from J, with 19 bases between. Looked up from germline, CDR1 is SEHNR and CDR2 is FQNEAQ (reference sequence). The CDR3 loop reads CASSPTGKPPRANVLTF. The CDR3, as DNA: TGTGCCAGCAGCCCTACAGGGAAGCCTCCCCGGGCCAACGTCCTGACTTTC.

Regarding this clone: Other DNA sequences in this sample translate to the same CDR3. The chain employs TRBV18 and TRBJ1-1; D possibly corresponds to TRBD1 (5 bases). CDR3 length: 14 residues. Per the germline V gene, CDR1 is KGHSH and CDR2 is LQKENI. Between the trimmed V and J ends, which lost 1 base and 2 bases, there was a span of 8 bases. The CDR3 reads CASSPRGGNTEAFF. The CDR3 DNA sequence: TGTGCCAGCTCACCACGGGGGGGTAACACTGAAGCTTTCTTT.

The V gene is TRBV15, the J gene TRBJ1-1, with 7 bases that match TRBD1. V lost 4 bases to trimming and J lost 5 bases; unmatched junction nucleotides: 4. The CDR3 is 13 residues long. Germline loops: CDR1 LNHNV, CDR2 YYDKDF (reference sequence). The CDR3 nucleotides are TGTGCCACCAGCAACGACAGGGAAACTGAAGCTTTCTTT. Encoded protein: CATSNDRETEAFF.

This clone has a single count. In DNA form, the CDR3 reads TGCGCCAGCAGTGAGTCGCGGGGGAGGCAAGAGACCCAGTACTTC. This codes for CASSESRGRQETQYF. The chain has TRBV10-2 and TRBJ2-5; TRBD2 agrees at 7 bases. CDR1 WSHSY and CDR2 SAAADI come from the germline V gene. The CDR3 runs to 15 residues. V was clipped by 0 bases and J by 2 bases; unmatched bases: 3.

This clone qualifies as medium-sized. This chain uses TRBV4-1 with TRBJ2-1; tentatively, D is TRBD2 (6 bases). CDR3 length: 16 residues. Germline values: CDR1 MGHRA, CDR2 YSYEKL. The ends were cut back, 2 bases at V and 6 bases at J, with 17 bases in the middle. The chain's CDR3 is CASSQRGTNYLNEQFF. The CDR3 coding sequence is TGCGCCAGCAGCCAACGGGGGACCAACTACCTCAATGAGCAGTTCTTC.

The CDR3, as DNA: TGTGCCAGTAGTAAACGAGCCGTCTATGGCTACACCTTC. Amino acid sequence: CASSKRAVYGYTF. The chain couples TRBV19 to TRBJ1-2; D gene unclear. The V end was cut by 4 bases, the J end by 4 bases, with 10 bases between. Germline CDR1 reads LNHDA; CDR2 reads SQIVND (reference sequence). The CDR3 is made up of 13 amino acids. Filled out from reference TRBV19 and TRBJ1-2, the complete variable domain reads DGGITQSPKYLFRKEGQNVTLSCEQNLNHDAMYWYRQDPGQGLRLIYYSQIVNDFQKGDIAEGYSVSREKKESFPLTVTSAQKNPTAFYLCASSKRAVYGYTFGSGTRLTVV.

This clone has a handful of counts. This rearrangement joins TRBV30 to TRBJ1-2, with D perhaps TRBD1 (5 bases). Germline values: CDR1 GTSNPN, CDR2 SVGIG (reference sequence). Trimming took 3 bases from V and 4 from J, leaving 9 bases between them. The CDR3 runs to 12 residues. The CDR3 spells CAWSAGIYGYTF. The CDR3 region has the DNA TGTGCCTGGAGCGCAGGGATCTATGGCTACACCTTC.

This chain connects TRBV5-1 to TRBJ2-1; 10 nucleotides line up with TRBD1. This CDR3 has 16 amino acids. J was trimmed by 4 bases and V by 2 bases; bases with no gene match: 6. Germline V gene data show CDR1 as SGHRS and CDR2 as YFSETQ. The CDR3 protein is CASSFIGQGEYNEQFF. CDR3 in DNA: TGCGCCAGCAGCTTCATCGGACAGGGGGAATACAATGAGCAGTTCTTC.

The chain joins TRBV29-1 to TRBJ2-2, with D possibly TRBD1 on 6 matching bases. Trimming took off 5 bases at V and 5 bases at J, with 15 bases between the two ends. The CDR3 has 14 amino acids. Germline CDR1 SQVTM, CDR2 ANQGSEA. The CDR3 DNA sequence: TGCAGCGTTCTTACCACAGGGCATACCGGGGAGCTGTTTTTT. Protein: CSVLTTGHTGELFF.

J is TRBJ2-1 and V is TRBV21-1; the tabulated D call, TRBD2, remains unverified against the DNA. TRBV21-1 is a pseudogene locus. This CDR3 has 15 residues. CDR3 residues: CASNLAESSYNEQFF. CDR3 DNA sequence: TGTGCCAGCAACCTAGCGGAGAGCTCCTACAATGAGCAGTTCTTC.